This T cell receptor (beta chain) was sequenced during a study of blood T cells in healthy people across ages. The use of a sample-barcoded 5' primer and a J-beta primer mix characterized a second PCR of roughly 6 to 11 cycles. TCRdb used MiXCR to reprocess the 5' RACE reads, holding one entry per CDR3 protein. The sample carries over 950,000 distinct CDR3 sequences, about two fifths recorded once. Each sample had at least 6 million PBMCs isolated. The sequencing input was blood. The TCR was taken from a man aged 18 to 30 in good health.

The CDR3 sequence is CSAREPGTGELFF. DNA of the CDR3: TGCAGTGCTAGAGAACCTGGGACCGGGGAGCTGTTTTTT. The chain carries TRBV20-1 and TRBJ2-2; D ambiguous. This CDR3 is 13 amino acids long. Trimming took off 0 bases at V and 5 bases at J, with 7 bases between the two ends. Germline V lookup: CDR1 DFQATT, CDR2 SNEGSKA (reference sequence).